Below are 14 T cell receptor beta chains sequenced from a single sample in a study of blood T cell repertoires in COVID-19. Assay used: immunoSEQ multiplex PCR; TCRdb lists only in-frame clones, some missing. The data contain around 68,000 clones, roughly 92% of them singletons. Sequencing input: peripheral blood. The receptor set was obtained from a man between 65 and 80 years old with active COVID-19.

The chain links TRBV25-1 to TRBJ2-5; TRBD2 matches at 8 bases. Germline V gene lookup returns CDR1 MGHDK and CDR2 SYGVNS. The CDR3 totals 16 residues. After removal of 4 bases from V and 2 bases from J, the junction contained 9 bases not matched to a gene. The chain's CDR3 is CASSGQLAGYQETQYF. The CDR3 DNA reads as TGTGCCAGCAGTGGGCAGTTAGCGGGGTATCAAGAGACCCAGTACTTC.

The chain recombines TRBV5-1 with TRBJ1-1, with D perhaps TRBD1 (5 bases). V lost 3 bases, J lost 9 bases, and 15 bases lay in between. Germline V lookup: CDR1 SGHRS, CDR2 YFSETQ. The CDR3 covers 13 residues. The CDR3 region is CASSWGQLGQAFF. The CDR3, as DNA: TGCGCCAGCAGCTGGGGTCAATTGGGGCAAGCTTTCTTT.

This chain uses TRBV18 with TRBJ2-7; D perhaps matches TRBD1 (6 bases). V was shortened by 0 bases and J by 6 bases, with 15 bases between the two germline ends. CDR3 size: 15 residues. Germline values: CDR1 KGHSH, CDR2 LQKENI. The CDR3 protein is CASSPPQGKGGEQYF. The CDR3 DNA sequence: TGTGCCAGCTCACCACCCCAGGGTAAAGGGGGCGAGCAGTACTTC.

V is TRBV20-1 and J is TRBJ1-1, with a tentative D call TRBD1 (5 bases). V was trimmed by 4 bases and J by 10 bases, leaving 13 bases between them. CDR3 length: 11 amino acids. CDR1 and CDR2 (germline): DFQATT, SNEGSKA (reference sequence). CDR3 in DNA: TGCAGTGCTAACCCGGGGGTTGCAGCTTTCTTT. The encoded protein is CSANPGVAAFF.

The rearrangement links TRBV6-5 to TRBJ2-3; 12 positions match TRBD1. V dropped 2 bases and J dropped 3; count of bases not matched to a gene: 3. The CDR3 has 16 residues. Germline values: CDR1 MNHEY, CDR2 SVGAGI. The CDR3 DNA is TGTGCCAGCAGTTACGGGACAGGGGGCGTAACAGATACGCAGTATTTT. Protein sequence: CASSYGTGGVTDTQYF.

The chain recombines TRBV11-2 with TRBJ2-1, with 7 bases that match TRBD2. The ends lost 6 bases at V and 2 bases at J; junction bases unmatched: 10. This CDR3 is 16 amino acids long. Germline V gene lookup returns CDR1 SGHAT and CDR2 FQNNGV. CDR3 sequence reads: CASRGAGGLTYNEQFF. The DNA for the CDR3 is TGTGCCAGCAGAGGAGCCGGGGGGTTGACCTACAATGAGCAGTTCTTC.

The chain recombines TRBV3-1 (or the pseudogene TRBV3-2) with TRBJ2-3; the match to TRBD2 covers 7 bases. Germline assignment: CDR1 LGHDT and CDR2 YNNKEL (reference sequence). The CDR3 covers 16 residues. V lost 0 bases and J lost 5; bases outside the gene matches: 8. The CDR3 DNA reads TGTGCCAGCAGCCAAGATCTCACCCGCGGGGGAGATACGCAGTATTTT. Translating gives CASSQDLTRGGDTQYF.

The chain links TRBV5-1 to TRBJ2-1; TRBD1 agrees at 7 bases. This CDR3 region has 12 residues. Trimming at V came to 2 bases and at J to 8 bases, leaving 1 base not matched to a gene. Germline V gives CDR1 SGHRS, CDR2 YFSETQ. This CDR3 reads CASSLQGYEQFF. The CDR3 coding sequence is TGCGCCAGCAGCTTACAGGGGTATGAGCAGTTCTTC.

This clone has only one observation. The V gene is TRBV19, the J gene TRBJ2-5; 8 nucleotides match TRBD1. The CDR3 runs 13 residues. Trimming cost V 6 bases and J 6 bases; bases outside gene matches: 6. Germline V gene sequence: CDR1 LNHDA, CDR2 SQIVND (reference sequence). CDR3 residues: CASSTGQGKTQYF. CDR3 coding DNA: TGTGCCAGTAGCACCGGACAGGGAAAGACCCAGTACTTC.

This clone was found once. The CDR3, as DNA: TGTGCCAGTAGTACCGGGACTAGCAGACAAGAGACCCAGTACTTC. The encoded protein is CASSTGTSRQETQYF. The rearrangement joins TRBV19 to TRBJ2-5; 9 positions agree with TRBD2. The ends lost 4 bases at V and 2 bases at J; junction bases unmatched: 5. From germline, CDR1 is LNHDA and CDR2 SQIVND (reference sequence). The CDR3 has 15 amino acids.

The J gene is TRBJ1-3, the V gene TRBV2, with a tentative D call TRBD1 (6 bases). Germline CDR1 SNHLY, CDR2 FYNNEI. V lost 6 bases to trimming and J lost 0 bases, with 12 bases between them. The CDR3 sequence is 15 residues long. The CDR3 is CASSTGHLSGNTIYF. In DNA, the CDR3 is TGTGCCAGCAGCACGGGACACCTCTCTGGAAACACCATATATTTT.

The chain has TRBV2 and TRBJ1-2, with D possibly matching TRBD1 (5 bases). The CDR3 contains 16 residues. The germline V gene encodes CDR1 SNHLY and CDR2 FYNNEI. Trimming removed 5 bases from V and 1 base from J, with 17 bases in between. CDR3 in amino acids: CASSKSRGTGNYGYTF. CDR3 DNA: TGTGCCAGCAGTAAGAGTAGGGGAACGGGTAACTATGGCTACACCTTC.

This chain uses TRBV2 with TRBJ2-7; D might be TRBD1 (6 bases). Trimming stripped 6 bases from V and 2 bases from J, with 11 bases between. The CDR3 consists of 13 residues. Germline CDR1 and CDR2: SNHLY and FYNNEI. DNA of the CDR3: TGTGCCAGCAGCCCCGACAGGACCTACGAGCAGTACTTC. It codes for CASSPDRTYEQYF.

In this sample, this clone turned up once. The chain is built from TRBV15 and TRBJ1-2, with 7 bases aligning to TRBD1. Per the germline V gene, CDR1 is LNHNV and CDR2 is YYDKDF (reference sequence). The CDR3 consists of 19 residues. After removal of 0 bases from V and 10 bases from J, the junction contained 23 bases not matched to a gene. The CDR3 bases are TGTGCCACCAGCAGAGATCTGACAGGGCTTAATAGGGGGAGTGGTGCCTACACCTTC. Amino acids: CATSRDLTGLNRGSGAYTF. Combining the CDR3 with reference TRBV15 and TRBJ1-2 gives the whole variable domain DAMVIQNPRYQVTQFGKPVTLSCSQTLNHNVMYWYQQKSSQAPKLLFHYYDKDFNNEADTPDNFQSRRPNTSFCFLDIRSPGLGDTAMYLCATSRDLTGLNRGSGAYTFGSGTRLTVV.